Listed below are T cell receptor beta chains from one sample, sequenced in a study of circulating and synovial CD4+ cells in juvenile arthritis. Produced via immunoSEQ multiplex PCR; TCRdb's table is partial and in-frame only. The sample has 39,000 or so clones, over 85% seen once. Sequenced sample: CD4+ T cells from blood. These receptors were collected from a human donor with juvenile idiopathic arthritis. The CDR3 runs from the conserved cysteine through the conserved F or W. D genes are given only for firm matches. Size is stated for part of the rows, as once, few or many counts, or as a class when the clone is expanded.

CDR3 protein: CASTSRSYEQYF; CDR3 DNA: TGTGCCAGCACCTCTCGGTCCTACGAGCAGTACTTC; D gene: NA; V gene: TRBV6-5; J gene: TRBJ2-7; clone size: NA
CDR3 protein: CASSTGLAGNQETQYF; CDR3 DNA: TGTGCCAGCAGCACCGGACTAGCGGGGAACCAAGAGACCCAGTACTTC; D gene: TRBD2; V gene: TRBV11-3; J gene: TRBJ2-5; clone size: NA
CDR3 protein: CAISDGSSYNSPLHF; CDR3 DNA: TGTGCCATCAGTGATGGGAGCTCCTATAATTCCCCCCTCCACTTT; D gene: NA; V gene: TRBV10-3; J gene: TRBJ1-6; clone size: NA
CDR3 protein: CASSRQASNYGYTF; CDR3 DNA: TGTGCCAGTTCAAGACAGGCCTCAAACTATGGCTACACCTTC; D gene: NA; V gene: TRBV7-2; J gene: TRBJ1-2; clone size: NA
CDR3 protein: CASSRTGFGNQPQHF; CDR3 DNA: TGTGCCAGCAGCCGGACAGGGTTCGGCAATCAGCCCCAGCATTTT; D gene: TRBD1; V gene: TRBV6-6; J gene: TRBJ1-5; clone size: NA
CDR3 protein: CASSLGFILASYEQYF; CDR3 DNA: TGTGCCAGCAGCTTAGGGTTTATATTAGCATCCTACGAGCAGTACTTC; D gene: NA; V gene: TRBV7-2; J gene: TRBJ2-7; clone size: NA
CDR3 protein: CASTPLARGSTDTQYF; CDR3 DNA: TGCGCCAGCACCCCCCTAGCGCGGGGGAGCACAGATACGCAGTATTTT; D gene: TRBD2; V gene: TRBV5-1; J gene: TRBJ2-3; clone size: NA
CDR3 protein: CASSLSEYNSPLHF; CDR3 DNA: TGTGCCAGCAGCTTATCAGAATATAATTCACCCCTCCACTTT; D gene: NA; V gene: TRBV7-6; J gene: TRBJ1-6; clone size: NA
CDR3 protein: CASTSGGRQNNNSPLHF; CDR3 DNA: TGTGCCAGCACCTCGGGAGGGCGACAGAACAATAATTCCCCCCTCCACTTT; D gene: NA; V gene: TRBV11-1; J gene: TRBJ1-6; clone size: NA
CDR3 protein: CASSKGELAGGRGKNIQYF; CDR3 DNA: TGTGCCAGCAGCAAAGGTGAACTAGCGGGGGGGCGGGGCAAAAACATTCAGTACTTC; D gene: NA; V gene: TRBV21-1; J gene: TRBJ2-4; clone size: NA
CDR3 protein: CASSADPTASSTDTQYF; CDR3 DNA: TGTGCCAGCAGCGCCGACCCGACTGCATCTAGCACAGATACGCAGTATTTT; D gene: NA; V gene: TRBV9; J gene: TRBJ2-3; clone size: once
CDR3 protein: CSVDLSGQRPGTQYF; CDR3 DNA: TGCAGCGTTGACCTCTCAGGGCAGAGACCTGGGACCCAGTACTTC; D gene: NA; V gene: TRBV29-1; J gene: TRBJ2-5; clone size: NA